This T cell receptor (beta chain) appears in the sequencing data of a study of blood T cell repertoires in COVID-19. In the study overall: In each case, the material was cDNA or gDNA derived from T cells, B-cell-depleted T cells, or PBMCs.

Repertoires were generated with immunoSEQ multiplex PCR, while TCRdb's copy carries only in-frame clones and drops some. Seen here are 200,000 or so clones, about four fifths observed once, and the top ten hold under 7.5%. Germline CDR1 and CDR2: MGHRA and YSYEKL. The CDR3 runs 16 residues. The germline V and J ends were trimmed by 0 bases and 7 bases, with 13 bases remaining between them. This clone was detected only once. The specimen was peripheral blood. This TCR was recovered from a woman between 40 and 55 years old with acute or convalescent COVID-19. The J gene is TRBJ1-6, the V gene TRBV4-1; maybe TRBD1 (6 bases). The CDR3 nucleotides are TGCGCCAGCAGCCAAGAAGGCAGGGGAAACAATTCACCCCTCCACTTT. It specifies CASSQEGRGNNSPLHF.